This T cell receptor beta chain emerged from a study of blood T cells in healthy people across ages. This clonotype was picked up a small number of times. Primers used in a second PCR of about 6 to 11 cycles were a sample-barcoded 5' primer and a J-beta primer mix. MiXCR, applied by TCRdb to the 5' RACE reads, yields one record per CDR3 protein. The table lists approximately 780,000 distinct CDR3 sequences, approximately 24% of them singletons. Per the germline V gene, CDR1 is SGHRS and CDR2 is YFSETQ. The length of the CDR3 is 13 residues. The same sample was also studied in work on T cells of mothers and their children.

This receptor was identified in a boy aged 5-17 years in good health. This chain uses TRBV5-1 with TRBJ2-1; perhaps TRBD2 as D (6 bases). The end of the DNA aligns better with TRBJ2-7, so the J call may be wrong. The specimen was blood. The CDR3 here is CASSLARRDEQYF. Here the CDR3 DNA reads TGCGCCAGCAGCTTGGCCCGGAGGGACGAGCAGTACTTC.